This T cell receptor (beta chain) was found in a study of blood T cell repertoires in COVID-19. Only a few counts were recorded for this clone. Per the original methods: Amplification from reference gene primers served as the basis for estimated nucleated cell counts. Profiling relied on immunoSEQ multiplex PCR, and the TCRdb table lists in-frame clones only, not all of them. V and J calls and clone size are as listed in that table; D and trimming were resolved from the DNA. Here the sample spans 350,000 to 400,000 clones, roughly 90% being singletons. The specimen was PBMCs or T cells enriched from blood (not recorded which). This TCR came from a woman aged 30 to 39 with acute COVID-19.

The chain's CDR3 is CASSLRPERGDTQYF. The CDR3 nucleotides are TGCGCCAGCAGCCTGAGGCCCGAGAGAGGAGATACGCAGTATTTT. This chain uses TRBV5-1 with TRBJ2-3; D uncertain. CDR1 and CDR2 from the germline V gene are SGHRS and YFSETQ. V lost 4 bases and J lost 5, with 17 bases in between. The CDR3 contains 15 residues.